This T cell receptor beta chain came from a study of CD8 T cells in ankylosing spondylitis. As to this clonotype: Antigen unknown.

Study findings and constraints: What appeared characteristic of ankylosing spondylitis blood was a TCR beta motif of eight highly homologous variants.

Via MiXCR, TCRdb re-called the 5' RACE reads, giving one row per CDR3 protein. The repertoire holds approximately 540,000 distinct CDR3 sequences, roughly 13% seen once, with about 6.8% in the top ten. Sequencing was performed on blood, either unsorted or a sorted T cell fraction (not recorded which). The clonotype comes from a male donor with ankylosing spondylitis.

In DNA, the CDR3 is TGTGCCACCAGTGATTTGGGGACAGGGGAATCTTCAAGCGGGGAGCTGTTTTTT. This sequence encodes CATSDLGTGESSSGELFF. V and J are TRBV24-1 and TRBJ2-2; 10 positions agree with TRBD1. This CDR3 is 18 amino acids long. Germline V gene sequence: CDR1 KGHDR, CDR2 SFDVKD. With V trimmed by 0 bases and J by 7 bases, 10 bases remained unmatched.